Following are 27 T cell receptor beta chains from one sample sequenced in a study of T-cell memory formation after mild COVID-19. In TCRdb, the 5' RACE reads were re-called with MiXCR into one record per CDR3 protein. The sample shows some 340,000 distinct CDR3 sequences, 10% to 15% of them seen only once. Sample: PBMCs or a T cell subset sorted from them (not recorded which). Source of these receptors: a man aged 18 to 29 who had mild COVID-19 (a few samples of this study predate the infection). Cell type and time point are not known.

The count of this clonotype is one. The chain uses TRBV4-3 and TRBJ1-3; D is unclear. V dropped 0 bases and J dropped 0 bases, with 9 bases sitting between them. Germline assignment: CDR1 LGHNA and CDR2 YSLEER. This CDR3 comprises 16 residues. CDR3 sequence: CASSQECVLSGNTIYF. In DNA, the CDR3 is TGCGCCAGCAGCCAAGAGTGTGTACTCTCTGGAAACACCATATATTTT.

This clonotype was picked up a small number of times. This rearrangement joins TRBV2 to TRBJ1-1, with D hard to call. This CDR3 spans 13 amino acids. Trimming cost V 8 bases and J 1 base, with 11 bases left between them. Germline V gene data show CDR1 as SNHLY and CDR2 as FYNNEI. The chain's CDR3 is CASEGIPNTEAFF. The CDR3 DNA follows: TGTGCCAGCGAGGGTATCCCGAACACTGAAGCTTTCTTT.

The chain carries TRBV5-1 and TRBJ1-1; unclear D gene. The V end lost 5 bases, the J end lost 0 bases, and 8 bases lay between the germline ends. The CDR3 contains 13 residues. Germline V CDR1 and CDR2: SGHRS, YFSETQ. The CDR3 sequence: CASRDGLNTEAFF. Written as DNA, the CDR3 is TGCGCCAGCAGGGACGGGTTGAACACTGAAGCTTTCTTT.

The table lists this clonotype with a few counts. The V and J genes are TRBV7-3 and TRBJ1-5; D uncertain. Between the trimmed V and J ends, which lost 5 bases and 7 bases, there was a span of 12 bases. This CDR3 comprises 13 residues. Germline values: CDR1 SGHTA, CDR2 FQGTGA. This CDR3 is CASSTDPGQPQHF. In nucleotides, the CDR3 is TGTGCCAGCAGCACCGATCCGGGGCAGCCCCAGCATTTT.

The chain couples TRBV6-5 to TRBJ2-3, with D perhaps given as TRBD1 or TRBD2 (5 bases each). In germline, CDR1 is MNHEY, CDR2 SVGAGI. Trimming shortened V by 5 bases and J by 4 bases, and 19 bases separated the two germline ends. CDR3 length: 16 residues. In DNA form, the CDR3 reads TGTGCCAGCAGTCACGGGGTGGGGGAAGGACCAGATACGCAGTATTTT. This encodes CASSHGVGEGPDTQYF.

This clonotype was counted a few times. The chain has TRBV19 and TRBJ1-5; a weak D match, TRBD1 (6 bases). CDR3 size: 15 residues. Germline V gene data show CDR1 as LNHDA and CDR2 as SQIVND (reference sequence). V lost 5 bases and J lost 6, with 17 bases in between. CDR3 DNA sequence: TGTGCCAGTAGTGCCCTCCAGGGGATCGGTCAGCCCCAGCATTTT. It yields the protein CASSALQGIGQPQHF.

The chain's CDR3 is CASSHGRRAMSSEAFF. The CDR3 nucleotides read TGTGCCAGCAGTCACGGAAGACGGGCTATGAGCTCTGAAGCTTTCTTT. The V and J genes are TRBV12-3 or TRBV12-4 and TRBJ1-1; D not resolved. Trimming shortened V by 5 bases and J by 6 bases, and 22 bases separated the two germline ends. The CDR3 length is 16 residues.

A few counts support this clonotype. CDR3 nucleotides: TGTGCCACCAGTGACGGGGACAGACGGACAGATACGCAGTATTTT. This encodes CATSDGDRRTDTQYF. V and J are TRBV24-1 and TRBJ2-3, with 7 bases lining up with TRBD1. This CDR3 contains 15 residues. Germline V gene lookup returns CDR1 KGHDR and CDR2 SFDVKD. V was pared by 4 bases and J by 3 bases, with 6 bases of the junction left unmatched.

The genes are TRBV4-2 and TRBJ1-2; D possibly corresponds to TRBD1 (6 bases). V was trimmed by 1 base and J by 6 bases, leaving 12 bases between them. The CDR3 has 14 residues. Germline assignment: CDR1 LGHNA and CDR2 YNFKEQ. The CDR3 is CASSQGSGGNGYTF. The CDR3 DNA reads as TGTGCCAGCAGCCAAGGTTCGGGGGGCAATGGCTACACCTTC.

The chain links TRBV12-3 or TRBV12-4 to TRBJ1-2, with 10 nucleotides matching TRBD1. CDR3 length: 14 residues. V dropped 6 bases and J dropped 6; count of bases not matched to a gene: 7. The CDR3 sequence: CASRKGQGFDGYTF. In DNA, the CDR3 is TGTGCCAGCAGGAAGGGACAGGGGTTCGATGGCTACACCTTC.

This CDR3 is CASSLMRTTEAFF. In nucleotides, the CDR3 is TGTGCCAGCAGCTTGATGAGGACGACTGAAGCTTTCTTT. The gene calls are TRBV5-8 and TRBJ1-1; no clear D. CDR3 size: 13 residues. In germline, CDR1 is SGHTS, CDR2 YDEGEE. Between the trimmed V and J ends, which lost 1 base and 5 bases, there was a span of 9 bases.

The table lists this clonotype with a few counts. The rearrangement joins TRBV28 to TRBJ2-2; 9 bases match TRBD1. CDR1 and CDR2 (germline): MDHEN, SYDVKM. Losses at the gene ends were 6 bases for V and 4 bases for J; bases not matched to a gene: 6. The CDR3 length is 15 residues. In DNA form, the CDR3 reads TGTGCCAGCAGATTACAGGGGGCCACCACCGGGGAGCTGTTTTTT. Protein sequence: CASRLQGATTGELFF.

The DNA of the CDR3 is TGCGCCAGCAGCGAGAGCGGGGGGCCTGGTACGCAGTATTTT. Translation gives CASSESGGPGTQYF. V usage is TRBV5-1 and J usage is TRBJ2-3; 9 nucleotides align to TRBD2. In germline, CDR1 is SGHRS, CDR2 YFSETQ. This CDR3 contains 14 residues. V trimming: 4 bases; J trimming: 8 bases; junction bases outside the gene matches: 8.

This chain uses TRBV7-2 with TRBJ2-3; unclear D gene. V lost 2 bases and J 11 bases, leaving 11 bases between the germline ends. CDR3 size: 12 residues. The germline CDR1 and CDR2 sequences are SGHTA and FQGNSA. CDR3 region: CASSLSPRGQYF. The CDR3 nucleotides are TGTGCCAGCAGCTTAAGCCCCCGAGGGCAGTATTTT.

This clonotype has just a few counts. The junction does not match germline at one end; this may be a read error. V is TRBV6-6 and J is TRBJ2-1; possibly TRBD1 for D (5 bases). The CDR3 is made up of 10 amino acids. Germline values: CDR1 MNHNY, CDR2 SVGAGI (reference sequence). CDR3 sequence: CASSYPPQVF. The CDR3 region has the DNA TGTGCCAGCAGTTACCCTCCACAGGTCTTC.

This sequence joins TRBV7-9 and TRBJ1-1; the D gene is possibly TRBD1 (5 bases). V shed 2 bases and J shed 5 bases, with 15 bases lying between them. Germline assignment: CDR1 SEHNR and CDR2 FQNEAQ (reference sequence). The CDR3 loop spans 15 amino acids. The CDR3 DNA follows: TGTGCCAGCAGCTTAAGGTCCCAGGGAGGAACTGAAGCTTTCTTT. Protein sequence: CASSLRSQGGTEAFF. Complete variable domain (other parts from reference TRBV7-9 and TRBJ1-1): DTGVSQNPRHKITKRGQNVTFRCDPISEHNRLYWYRQTLGQGPEFLTYFQNEAQLEKSRLLSDRFSAERPKGSFSTLEIQRTEQGDSAMYLCASSLRSQGGTEAFFGQGTRLTVV.

This clonotype was detected only a few times. The chain links TRBV5-1 to TRBJ2-7, with 8 positions matching TRBD2. Trimming removed 0 bases from V and 0 bases from J; junction bases left unmatched: 2. The CDR3 is 15 residues long. Germline V CDR1 and CDR2: SGHRS, YFSETQ. The CDR3 DNA follows: TGCGCCAGCAGCTTGGTTAGCGGGGTCTCCTACGAGCAGTACTTC. It translates to CASSLVSGVSYEQYF. Full variable domain (outside the CDR3, taken from reference TRBV5-1 and TRBJ2-7): KAGVTQTPRYLIKTRGQQVTLSCSPISGHRSVSWYQQTPGQGLQFLFEYFSETQRNKGNFPGRFSGRQFSNSRSEMNVSTLELGDSALYLCASSLVSGVSYEQYFGPGTRLTVT.

This clonotype has a handful of counts. V and J are TRBV7-2 and TRBJ1-4, with D possibly TRBD1 on 6 matching bases. Trimming shortened V by 5 bases and J by 0 bases, and 13 bases separated the two germline ends. The CDR3 has 16 amino acids. The germline V gene has CDR1 SGHTA and CDR2 FQGNSA. This chain's CDR3 is CASSPDRPPTNEKLFF. CDR3 in DNA: TGTGCCAGCAGCCCAGACAGGCCGCCAACTAATGAAAAACTGTTTTTT.

Here the CDR3 reads CASAKGQGGDTQYF. CDR3 DNA: TGTGCTAGCGCCAAGGGACAGGGTGGGGATACGCAGTATTTT. V is TRBV7-7 and J is TRBJ2-3, with TRBD1 matching over 9 bases. CDR1 is SSHAT and CDR2 is FNYEAQ in the germline V gene (reference sequence). The CDR3 covers 14 residues.

The chain links TRBV4-1 to TRBJ1-1; TRBD1 aligns across 8 bases. The CDR3 is made up of 14 amino acids. Germline V CDR1 and CDR2: MGHRA, YSYEKL. With V trimmed by 4 bases and J by 6 bases, 7 bases remained unmatched. The chain's CDR3 is CASSRGQGYAEAFF. CDR3 DNA sequence: TGCGCCAGCAGCCGAGGACAGGGTTACGCTGAAGCTTTCTTT.

This clonotype was picked up a small number of times. The V call is TRBV20-1, the J call TRBJ1-2; D call uncertain. The V gene's germline CDR1 is DFQATT and CDR2 SNEGSKA (reference sequence). This CDR3 spans 10 amino acids. V lost 4 bases to trimming and J lost 6 bases, with 6 bases between them. CDR3 in DNA: TGCAGTGCTAACCCTAATGGCTACACCTTC. The encoded protein is CSANPNGYTF.

This clonotype was seen only a few times. The V call is TRBV12-3 or TRBV12-4, the J call TRBJ2-4, with 11 bases lining up with TRBD2. The CDR3 spans 16 residues. J lost 0 bases, V lost 6 bases, and 4 bases had no gene match. The CDR3 DNA reads TGTGCCAGCAGCCCACTAGCGGGGGTAGCCAAAAACATTCAGTACTTC. It yields the protein CASSPLAGVAKNIQYF.

Ten or more counts support this clonotype. J is TRBJ2-6 and V is TRBV4-1; a weak D match, TRBD2 (6 bases). Trimming took off 3 bases at V and 0 bases at J, with 6 bases between the two ends. Germline-derived CDR1 and CDR2 are MGHRA and YSYEKL. The CDR3 sequence is 15 residues long. The CDR3 DNA reads TGCGCCAGCAGCCACGGGGGCTCTGGGGCCAACGTCCTGACTTTC. It codes for CASSHGGSGANVLTF.

The J gene is TRBJ2-3, the V gene TRBV5-5; maybe TRBD2 (6 bases). This CDR3 spans 15 amino acids. The V end was cut by 0 bases, the J end by 5 bases, with 13 bases between. Germline lookup yields CDR1 SGHKS and CDR2 YYEKEE (reference sequence). The CDR3 loop is CASSLGLERRDTQYF. DNA of the CDR3: TGTGCCAGCAGCTTGGGACTAGAGCGCCGAGATACGCAGTATTTT.

This clonotype was counted only a few times. The chain uses TRBV20-1 and TRBJ2-3; no clear D gene. CDR1 and CDR2 (germline): DFQATT, SNEGSKA (reference sequence). Trimming took 1 base from V and 3 from J, leaving 14 bases between them. The CDR3 runs 15 residues. CDR3 sequence (DNA): TGCAGTGCTAGAGCATTCTTCAGGAAGACAGATACGCAGTATTTT. Residues: CSARAFFRKTDTQYF.

Worth noting for this clonotype: One end of the junction is discordant with germline, which a read error may explain. The chain couples TRBV20-1 to TRBJ2-1; the D is unclear. The CDR3 loop spans 11 amino acids. Germline lookup yields CDR1 DFQATT and CDR2 SNEGSKA (reference sequence). The CDR3 DNA follows: TGCAGTGTTAGACGGTACAATGAGCAGTTCTTC. Its translation: CSVRRYNEQFF.

This rearrangement joins TRBV9 to TRBJ2-5; weak D call: TRBD2 (6 bases). V lost 0 bases, J lost 5 bases, and 11 bases lay in between. CDR1 and CDR2 from the germline V gene are SGDLS and YYNGEE. CDR3 length: 14 residues. CDR3 residues: CASSVARGGETQYF. CDR3 bases: TGTGCCAGCAGCGTAGCCCGTGGGGGGGAGACCCAGTACTTC.